The 32 T cell receptor beta chains presented below share a single source sample, sequenced in a study of Ad26.COV2.S vaccination and SARS-CoV-2 variants. Measured with immunoSEQ multiplex PCR; TCRdb has only the in-frame clones, and not every one. The sample lists about 680,000 clones, around 92% occurring once. Treatment meaning: 15 to 20 received Ad26.COV2.S at low or high dose, single or two shots; a few received placebo; per-sample allocation not given. Samples came from day 63 after the first vaccine or placebo injection. The starting material was peripheral blood, obtained in a trial of Ad26.COV2.S vaccine versus placebo. All receptors derive from a person between 18 and 60 years old who received the Ad26.COV2.S COVID-19 vaccine or a placebo.

The CDR3 sequence is CASSPSAGNEQFF. Written as DNA, the CDR3 is TGTGCCAGCTCACCTAGTGCAGGCAATGAGCAGTTCTTC. The chain couples TRBV18 to TRBJ2-1; D gene unclear. CDR1 is KGHSH, CDR2 LQKENI, per germline. The V end lost 3 bases, the J end lost 6 bases, and 9 bases lay between the germline ends. The CDR3 loop spans 13 amino acids.

This clone has at least ten counts. The rearrangement joins TRBV30 to TRBJ2-5, with 8 positions matching TRBD2. In germline, CDR1 is GTSNPN, CDR2 SVGIG (reference sequence). V gave up 0 bases and J gave up 5 bases; unmatched junction bases: 8. The length of the CDR3 is 15 residues. This CDR3 reads CAWSVGVAGWETQYF. CDR3 sequence (DNA): TGTGCCTGGAGTGTAGGGGTAGCGGGATGGGAGACCCAGTACTTC.

The CDR3 nucleotides read TGTGCCAGCAGTTATCTCCAGGGGGAGACCCAGTACTTC. This codes for CASSYLQGETQYF. V and J are TRBV27 and TRBJ2-5; D might be TRBD1 (6 bases). The CDR3 is 13 residues long. Per the germline V gene, CDR1 is MNHEY and CDR2 is SMNVEV (reference sequence). V was clipped by 4 bases and J by 5 bases, with 11 bases between them.

The chain combines TRBV5-1 with TRBJ2-5, with D possibly TRBD1 on 6 matching bases. Per the germline V gene, CDR1 is SGHRS and CDR2 is YFSETQ. The V end was cut by 5 bases, the J end by 4 bases, with 6 bases between. The CDR3 extends over 11 amino acids. The CDR3 loop is CASRGGETQYF. DNA for the CDR3: TGCGCCAGCAGAGGGGGAGAGACCCAGTACTTC.

The gene calls are TRBV18 and TRBJ2-7, with D tentatively TRBD1 (6 bases). Germline V lookup: CDR1 KGHSH, CDR2 LQKENI. The ends were cut back, 4 bases at V and 3 bases at J, with 10 bases in the middle. This CDR3 spans 13 amino acids. As DNA, the CDR3 is TGTGCCAGCTCACGACAGGACGACTACGAGCAGTACTTC. It codes for CASSRQDDYEQYF.

Of note for this clone: The sample contains more than one DNA sequence encoding this CDR3. V usage is TRBV5-5 and J usage is TRBJ2-2, with no clear D. Germline V gives CDR1 SGHKS, CDR2 YYEKEE (reference sequence). The CDR3 loop spans 12 amino acids. The ends were cut back, 2 bases at V and 7 bases at J, with 6 bases in the middle. CDR3 sequence (DNA): TGTGCCAGCAGCTTTTCCGGCGGGGAGCTGTTTTTT. Translating gives CASSFSGGELFF.

The CDR3 loop reads CSVEKQIANYGYTF. The CDR3 coding sequence is TGCAGCGTTGAAAAACAGATAGCTAACTATGGCTACACCTTC. The rearrangement uses TRBV29-1 and TRBJ1-2; D ambiguous. The CDR3 contains 14 residues. The ends were cut back, 2 bases at V and 0 bases at J, with 10 bases in the middle. Germline values: CDR1 SQVTM, CDR2 ANQGSEA.

The chain employs TRBV18 and TRBJ1-2; D might be TRBD1 (5 bases). Trimming shortened V by 3 bases and J by 7 bases, and 9 bases separated the two germline ends. The CDR3 consists of 12 residues. The germline V gene has CDR1 KGHSH and CDR2 LQKENI. The CDR3 sequence: CASSPDQGGYTF. Here the CDR3 DNA reads TGTGCCAGCTCACCTGACCAGGGTGGCTACACCTTC.

The chain links TRBV7-2 to TRBJ2-2; possibly TRBD1 for D (6 bases). CDR3 length: 15 amino acids. The germline gives CDR1 SGHTA, CDR2 FQGNSA. With 5 bases removed from V and 5 bases from J, the gap between germline ends came to 15 bases. The CDR3 is CASSPGATRTGELFF. The CDR3 coding sequence is TGTGCCAGCAGCCCAGGGGCAACGAGGACCGGGGAGCTGTTTTTT.

The rearrangement uses TRBV27 and TRBJ2-6; D is unresolved. There are 15 residues in the CDR3. Germline values: CDR1 MNHEY, CDR2 SMNVEV (reference sequence). V dropped 2 bases and J dropped 0 bases, with 5 bases sitting between them. DNA for the CDR3: TGTGCCAGCAGTTTACCCACCTCTGGGGCCAACGTCCTGACTTTC. It is translated as CASSLPTSGANVLTF.

Comment on this clone: Other DNA sequences from this sample encode an identical CDR3 as well. J is TRBJ2-7 and V is TRBV9, with 7 bases aligning to TRBD2. The CDR3 contains 15 residues. The germline CDR1 and CDR2 sequences are SGDLS and YYNGEE. With 0 bases clipped from V and 0 bases from J, the junction kept 3 bases outside the gene matches. CDR3: CASSVAASGSYEQYF. The CDR3, as DNA: TGTGCCAGCAGCGTAGCGGCTAGCGGCTCCTACGAGCAGTACTTC.

The V and J genes are TRBV19 and TRBJ2-2; D possibly matches TRBD1 or TRBD2 (5 bases each). V shed 3 bases and J shed 8 bases, with 13 bases lying between them. This CDR3 is built from 14 residues. Per germline, CDR1 LNHDA and CDR2 SQIVND (reference sequence). The CDR3 sequence: CASSIGTRKGELFF. The CDR3 region has the DNA TGTGCCAGTAGTATTGGGACCCGAAAGGGGGAGCTGTTTTTT. The complete variable domain, with remaining parts taken from reference TRBV19 and TRBJ2-2, reads DGGITQSPKYLFRKEGQNVTLSCEQNLNHDAMYWYRQDPGQGLRLIYYSQIVNDFQKGDIAEGYSVSREKKESFPLTVTSAQKNPTAFYLCASSIGTRKGELFFGEGSRLTVL.

This chain connects TRBV6-6 to TRBJ2-1; 14 bases are a match to TRBD2. Germline trimming cut 5 bases from V and 15 bases from J; bases unmatched to any gene: 6. This CDR3 spans 13 amino acids. The germline V gene encodes CDR1 MNHNY and CDR2 SVGAGI (reference sequence). The CDR3 bases are TGTGCCAGCAGTGAGACTAGCGGGAGGGACTCGTTCTTC. Amino acid sequence: CASSETSGRDSFF.

V usage is TRBV27 and J usage is TRBJ2-3; tentative D call: TRBD1 (5 bases). The germline gives CDR1 MNHEY, CDR2 SMNVEV (reference sequence). V lost 2 bases and J lost 2, with 5 bases in between. The CDR3 has 13 amino acids. The CDR3 here is CASSLGATDTQYF. The CDR3 coding sequence is TGTGCCAGCAGTTTAGGGGCCACAGATACGCAGTATTTT.

This sequence joins TRBV9 and TRBJ2-2; 8 bases map to TRBD1. Germline CDR1 SGDLS, CDR2 YYNGEE. J gave up 7 bases and V 5 bases, and 10 bases lay outside the gene matches. The CDR3 runs 15 residues. Here the CDR3 DNA reads TGTGCCAGCAGTCGTAGTGGACAGGGCGGCGGGGAGCTGTTTTTT. Translating gives CASSRSGQGGGELFF.

The CDR3 coding sequence is TGTGCCAGCAGTGAACCAGGGACCCAGAACACTGAAGCTTTCTTT. Its protein product is CASSEPGTQNTEAFF. The V and J genes are TRBV25-1 and TRBJ1-1; D is possibly TRBD1 (5 bases). Trimming shortened V by 2 bases and J by 1 base, and 11 bases separated the two germline ends. Germline V gives CDR1 MGHDK, CDR2 SYGVNS. There are 15 residues in the CDR3.

This clone was observed a handful of times. The chain links TRBV20-1 to TRBJ2-7, with 7 nucleotides matching TRBD1. J was trimmed by 5 bases and V by 5 bases; bases with no gene match: 3. Germline-derived CDR1 and CDR2 are DFQATT and SNEGSKA (reference sequence). CDR3 size: 11 residues. CDR3 in DNA: TGCAGTGCTTACAGGGGCGACGAGCAGTACTTC. Its protein is CSAYRGDEQYF.

The chain combines TRBV7-2 with TRBJ2-7, with D possibly being TRBD2 (6 bases). The V and J ends lost 4 bases and 2 bases respectively, with 12 bases between them. Germline V gene data show CDR1 as SGHTA and CDR2 as FQGNSA. This CDR3 contains 14 residues. In DNA, the CDR3 is TGTGCCAGCAGCTCCCGCGGGGCCGCCTACGAGCAGTACTTC. Protein sequence: CASSSRGAAYEQYF.

The rearrangement links TRBV19 to TRBJ2-1; 8 positions match TRBD2. The CDR3 sequence is 12 residues long. Germline values: CDR1 LNHDA, CDR2 SQIVND (reference sequence). CDR3 in amino acids: CGSGRGDNEQFF. The CDR3 region has the DNA TGTGGAAGCGGGCGGGGGGACAATGAGCAGTTCTTC.

The genes are TRBV7-3 and TRBJ2-1; D is unresolved. CDR1 SGHTA and CDR2 FQGTGA come from the germline V gene. Trimming left V 0 bases short and J 0 bases short, with 6 bases between. There are 15 residues in the CDR3. In nucleotides, the CDR3 is TGTGCCAGCAGCTTAACGTATAGCTCCTACAATGAGCAGTTCTTC. Its protein product is CASSLTYSSYNEQFF.

This chain joins TRBV4-2 and TRBJ2-5; TRBD1 aligns across 11 bases. The CDR3 is 16 residues long. V dropped 0 bases and J dropped 4; count of bases not matched to a gene: 4. The germline CDR1 and CDR2 sequences are LGHNA and YNFKEQ. The CDR3, as DNA: TGTGCCAGCAGCCAAGACAGGACAGGGGGCGTAGAGACCCAGTACTTC. Its translation is CASSQDRTGGVETQYF.

In nucleotides, the CDR3 is TGTGCCAGCAGCCAAGATGCAGGCGAGCAGTACTTC. This codes for CASSQDAGEQYF. V gene TRBV3-1 (or the pseudogene TRBV3-2) combines with J gene TRBJ2-7; D not certain. The CDR3 length is 12 residues. Germline loops: CDR1 LGHDT, CDR2 YNNKEL (reference sequence). The germline V and J ends were trimmed by 0 bases and 6 bases, with 6 bases remaining between them.

The V gene is TRBV6-6, the J gene TRBJ2-7, with TRBD1 matching 11 bases. The V and J ends lost 6 bases and 3 bases, in that order; junction bases with no gene match: 7. Germline V gene data show CDR1 as MNHNY and CDR2 as SVGAGI (reference sequence). There are 15 residues in the CDR3. The CDR3 sequence: CASRGTGGSGYEQYF. The CDR3 bases are TGTGCCAGCAGAGGGACAGGGGGAAGTGGCTACGAGCAGTACTTC.

V usage is TRBV5-1 and J usage is TRBJ1-4; D is unresolved. Germline CDR1 SGHRS, CDR2 YFSETQ. Trimming shortened V by 4 bases and J by 7 bases, and 17 bases separated the two germline ends. The CDR3 spans 15 residues. The DNA for the CDR3 is TGCGCCAGCAGCCCCCTGGAGGGTCGAGGTGAAAAACTGTTTTTT. It specifies CASSPLEGRGEKLFF.

This rearrangement joins TRBV18 to TRBJ1-3; D is uncertain. Trimming stripped 2 bases from V and 2 bases from J, with 19 bases between. CDR1 is KGHSH and CDR2 is LQKENI in the germline V gene. The CDR3 loop spans 18 amino acids. Written as DNA, the CDR3 is TGTGCCAGCTCACCAGGAACTCTATCTGAAGTGACTGGAAACACCATATATTTT. Its protein is CASSPGTLSEVTGNTIYF.

The chain recombines TRBV6-2 or TRBV6-3 with TRBJ1-1; D is unclear. This CDR3 spans 13 amino acids. The germline V and J ends were trimmed by 2 bases and 0 bases, with 4 bases remaining between them. Germline loops: CDR1 MNHEY, CDR2 SVGEGT. Written as DNA, the CDR3 is TGTGCCAGCAGTTACGACCTGAACACTGAAGCTTTCTTT. Its translation is CASSYDLNTEAFF.

The CDR3 bases are TGTGCCAGCAGTTCGCCAGGGTCCGATGGGGCCAACGTCCTGACTTTC. It specifies CASSSPGSDGANVLTF. The chain combines TRBV28 with TRBJ2-6, with D perhaps TRBD1 (5 bases). This CDR3 spans 16 amino acids. The germline V gene encodes CDR1 MDHEN and CDR2 SYDVKM. Trimming took off 4 bases at V and 3 bases at J, with 13 bases between the two ends.

This chain uses TRBV19 with TRBJ1-6; 7 bases agree with TRBD1. The CDR3 has 15 amino acids. V was pared by 8 bases and J by 4 bases, with 8 bases of the junction left unmatched. Germline values: CDR1 LNHDA, CDR2 SQIVND (reference sequence). The CDR3 nucleotides read TGTGCCAGTGGGGGGACAGCGGATTATAATTCACCCCTCCACTTT. Encoded protein: CASGGTADYNSPLHF.

This clone was counted a few times. The chain employs TRBV27 and TRBJ1-1; maybe TRBD1 (6 bases). Deletions cut 5 bases from V and 4 bases from J, with 11 bases between. The CDR3 is made up of 13 amino acids. Per germline, CDR1 MNHEY and CDR2 SMNVEV (reference sequence). The CDR3 DNA reads as TGTGCCAGCAGTCTACAGGGCAGCACTGAAGCTTTCTTT. This translates into CASSLQGSTEAFF.

This clone was recorded once. This rearrangement joins TRBV7-2 to TRBJ1-4; D uncertain. This CDR3 comprises 13 residues. V shed 5 bases and J shed 11 bases, with 15 bases lying between them. The germline V gene has CDR1 SGHTA and CDR2 FQGNSA. The CDR3 loop is CASSARILGKLFF. As DNA, the CDR3 is TGTGCCAGCAGCGCCAGGATCCTGGGGAAACTGTTTTTT.

The chain links TRBV30 to TRBJ1-1, with a weak D call TRBD1 (5 bases). CDR3 length: 12 amino acids. With 7 bases removed from V and 4 bases from J, the gap between germline ends came to 13 bases. The germline V gene has CDR1 GTSNPN and CDR2 SVGIG (reference sequence). CDR3 in DNA: TGTGCCTCTTCGAGGGGCGGCACTGAAGCTTTCTTT. Protein sequence: CASSRGGTEAFF.

The V and J genes are TRBV6-4 and TRBJ2-3; 12 nucleotides line up with TRBD2. V was clipped by 0 bases and J by 6 bases; unmatched bases: 7. This CDR3 comprises 17 residues. Germline values: CDR1 MRHNA, CDR2 SNTAGT. In DNA, the CDR3 is TGTGCCAGCAGTGACTCCGGGACTAGCGGGTCCCGGGATACGCAGTATTTT. It encodes CASSDSGTSGSRDTQYF.